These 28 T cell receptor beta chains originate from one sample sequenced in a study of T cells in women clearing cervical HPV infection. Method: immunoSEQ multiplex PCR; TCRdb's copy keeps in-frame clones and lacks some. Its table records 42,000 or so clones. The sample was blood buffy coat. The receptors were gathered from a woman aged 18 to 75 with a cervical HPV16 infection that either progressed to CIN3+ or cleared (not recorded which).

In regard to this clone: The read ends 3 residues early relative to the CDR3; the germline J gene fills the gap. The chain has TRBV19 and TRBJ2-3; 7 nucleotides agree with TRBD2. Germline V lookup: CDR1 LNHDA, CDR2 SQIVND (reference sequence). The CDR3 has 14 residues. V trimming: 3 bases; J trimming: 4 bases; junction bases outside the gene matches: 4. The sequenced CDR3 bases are TGTGCCAGTAGTATCGGCGGGGGTGCAGATACG. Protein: CASSIGGGADT. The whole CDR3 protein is CASSIGGGADTQYF.

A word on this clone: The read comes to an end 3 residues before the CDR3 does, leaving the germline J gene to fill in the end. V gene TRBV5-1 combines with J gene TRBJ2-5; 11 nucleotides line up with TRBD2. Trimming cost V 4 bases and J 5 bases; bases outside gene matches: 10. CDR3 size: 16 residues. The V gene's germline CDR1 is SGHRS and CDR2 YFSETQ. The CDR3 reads CASSPYSGGASETQYF. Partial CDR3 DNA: TGCGCCAGCAGCCCCTATAGCGGGGGGGCATCCGAGACC.

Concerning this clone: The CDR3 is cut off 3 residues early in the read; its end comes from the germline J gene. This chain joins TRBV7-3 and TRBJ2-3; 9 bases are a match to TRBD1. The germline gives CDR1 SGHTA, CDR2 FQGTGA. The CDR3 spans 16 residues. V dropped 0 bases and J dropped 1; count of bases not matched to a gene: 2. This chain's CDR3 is CASSLTRTGGTDTQYF. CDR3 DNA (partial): TGTGCCAGCAGCTTAACCCGGACAGGGGGCACAGATACG.

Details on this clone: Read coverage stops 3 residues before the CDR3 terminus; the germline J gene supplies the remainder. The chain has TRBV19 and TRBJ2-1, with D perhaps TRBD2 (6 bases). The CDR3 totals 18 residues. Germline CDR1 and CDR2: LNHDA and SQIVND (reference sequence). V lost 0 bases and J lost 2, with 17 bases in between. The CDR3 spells CASSIDALGGDTYNEQFF. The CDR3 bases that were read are TGTGCCAGTAGTATAGATGCCCTCGGGGGAGATACCTACAATGAG. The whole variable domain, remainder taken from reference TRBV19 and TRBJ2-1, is DGGITQSPKYLFRKEGQNVTLSCEQNLNHDAMYWYRQDPGQGLRLIYYSQIVNDFQKGDIAEGYSVSREKKESFPLTVTSAQKNPTAFYLCASSIDALGGDTYNEQFFGPGTRLTVL.

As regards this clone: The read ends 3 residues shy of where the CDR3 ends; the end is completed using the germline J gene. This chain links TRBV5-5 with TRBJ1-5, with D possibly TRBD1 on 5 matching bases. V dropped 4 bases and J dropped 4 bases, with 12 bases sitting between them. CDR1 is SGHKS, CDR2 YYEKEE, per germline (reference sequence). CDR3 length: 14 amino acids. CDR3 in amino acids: CASSPVGGNQPQHF. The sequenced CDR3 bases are TGTGCCAGCAGCCCGGTCGGGGGTAATCAGCCC.

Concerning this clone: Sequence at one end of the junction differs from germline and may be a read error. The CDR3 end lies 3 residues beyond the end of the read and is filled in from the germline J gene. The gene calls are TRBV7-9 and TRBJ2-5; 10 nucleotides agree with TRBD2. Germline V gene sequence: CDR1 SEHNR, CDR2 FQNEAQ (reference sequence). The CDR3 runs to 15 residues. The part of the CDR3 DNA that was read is TGTGCCGGCAGCCGCAATAGCGGGGGGCAAGAGACC. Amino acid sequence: CAGSRNSGGQET. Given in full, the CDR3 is CAGSRNSGGQETQYF.

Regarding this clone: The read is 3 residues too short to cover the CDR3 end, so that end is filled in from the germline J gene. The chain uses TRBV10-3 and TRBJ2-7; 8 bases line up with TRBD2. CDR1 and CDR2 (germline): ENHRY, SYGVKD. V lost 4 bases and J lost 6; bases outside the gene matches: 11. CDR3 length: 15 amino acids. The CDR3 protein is CAISGTSGELREQYF. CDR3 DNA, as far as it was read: TGTGCCATCAGTGGCACTAGCGGCGAACTACGCGAG.

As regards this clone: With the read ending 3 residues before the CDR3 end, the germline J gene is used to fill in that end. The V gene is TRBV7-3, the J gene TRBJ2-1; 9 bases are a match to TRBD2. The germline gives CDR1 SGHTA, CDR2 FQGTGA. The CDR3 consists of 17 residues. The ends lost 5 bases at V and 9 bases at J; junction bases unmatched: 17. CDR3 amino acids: CASSPSAPGLAGVEQFF. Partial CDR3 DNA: TGTGCCAGCAGCCCCTCCGCCCCGGGACTAGCAGGTGTTGAG.

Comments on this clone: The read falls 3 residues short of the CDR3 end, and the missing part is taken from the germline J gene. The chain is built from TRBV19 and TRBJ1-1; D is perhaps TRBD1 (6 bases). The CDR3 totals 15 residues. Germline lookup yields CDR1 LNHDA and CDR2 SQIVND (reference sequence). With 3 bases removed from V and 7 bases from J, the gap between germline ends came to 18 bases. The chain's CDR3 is CASSIPVGQSFEAFF. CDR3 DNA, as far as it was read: TGTGCCAGTAGTATCCCCGTCGGACAGTCCTTTGAA.

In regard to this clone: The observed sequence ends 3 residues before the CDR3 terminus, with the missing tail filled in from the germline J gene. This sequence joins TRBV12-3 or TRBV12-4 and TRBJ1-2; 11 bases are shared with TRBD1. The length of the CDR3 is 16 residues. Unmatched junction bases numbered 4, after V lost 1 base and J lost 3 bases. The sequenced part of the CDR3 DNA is TGTGCCAGCAGTTTAGGCCGGGGACAGGGGGACTATGGC. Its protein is CASSLGRGQGDYG. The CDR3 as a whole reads CASSLGRGQGDYGYTF.

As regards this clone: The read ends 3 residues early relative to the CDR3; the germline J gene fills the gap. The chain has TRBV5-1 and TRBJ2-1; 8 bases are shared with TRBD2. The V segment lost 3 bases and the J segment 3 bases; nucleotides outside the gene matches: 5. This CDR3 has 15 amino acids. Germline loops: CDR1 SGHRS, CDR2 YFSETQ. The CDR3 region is CASSSFSGDYNEQFF. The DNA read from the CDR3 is TGCGCCAGCAGCTCCTTTAGCGGGGACTACAATGAG.

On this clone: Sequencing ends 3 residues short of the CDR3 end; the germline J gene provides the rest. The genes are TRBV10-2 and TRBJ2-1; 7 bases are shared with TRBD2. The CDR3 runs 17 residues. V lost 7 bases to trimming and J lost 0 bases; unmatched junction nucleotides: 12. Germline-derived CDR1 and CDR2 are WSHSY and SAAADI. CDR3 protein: CASKLADIMSSYNEQFF. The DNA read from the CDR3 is TGCGCCAGCAAGCTAGCGGATATTATGAGCTCCTACAATGAG.

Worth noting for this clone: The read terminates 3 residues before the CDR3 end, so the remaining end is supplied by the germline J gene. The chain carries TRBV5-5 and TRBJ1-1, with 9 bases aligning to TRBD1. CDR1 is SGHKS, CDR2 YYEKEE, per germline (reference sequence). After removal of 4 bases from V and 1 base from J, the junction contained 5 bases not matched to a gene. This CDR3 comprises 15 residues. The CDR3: CASSLRTGANTEAFF. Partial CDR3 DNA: TGTGCCAGCAGCCTTCGGACAGGGGCGAACACTGAA. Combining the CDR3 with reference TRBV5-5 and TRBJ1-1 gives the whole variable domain DAGVTQSPTHLIKTRGQQVTLRCSPISGHKSVSWYQQVLGQGPQFIFQYYEKEERGRGNFPDRFSARQFPNYSSELNVNALLLGDSALYLCASSLRTGANTEAFFGQGTRLTVV.

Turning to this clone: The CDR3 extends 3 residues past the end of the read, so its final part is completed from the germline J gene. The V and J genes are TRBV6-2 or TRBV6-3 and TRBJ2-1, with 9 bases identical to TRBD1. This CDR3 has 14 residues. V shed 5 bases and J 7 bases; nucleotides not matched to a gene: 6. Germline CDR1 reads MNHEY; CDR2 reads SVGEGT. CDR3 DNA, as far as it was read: TGTGCCAGCAGTAATCCGGGACAGGGAAATGAG. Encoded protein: CASSNPGQGNE. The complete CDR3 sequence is CASSNPGQGNEQFF.

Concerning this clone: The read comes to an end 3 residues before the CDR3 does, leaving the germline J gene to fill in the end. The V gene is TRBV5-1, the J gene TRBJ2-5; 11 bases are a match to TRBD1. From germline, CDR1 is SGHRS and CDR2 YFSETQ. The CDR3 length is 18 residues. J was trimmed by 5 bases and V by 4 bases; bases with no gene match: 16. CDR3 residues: CASSTTGTGGIVSETQYF. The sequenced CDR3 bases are TGCGCCAGCAGCACCACCGGGACAGGGGGAATTGTGAGTGAGACC. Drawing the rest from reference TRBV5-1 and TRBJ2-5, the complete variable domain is KAGVTQTPRYLIKTRGQQVTLSCSPISGHRSVSWYQQTPGQGLQFLFEYFSETQRNKGNFPGRFSGRQFSNSRSEMNVSTLELGDSALYLCASSTTGTGGIVSETQYFGPGTRLLVL.

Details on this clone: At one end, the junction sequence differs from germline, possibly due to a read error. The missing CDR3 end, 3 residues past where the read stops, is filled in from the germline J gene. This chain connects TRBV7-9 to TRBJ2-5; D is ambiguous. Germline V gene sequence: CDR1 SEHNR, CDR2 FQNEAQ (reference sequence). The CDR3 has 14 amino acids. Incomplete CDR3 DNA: TGTCCCAGCAGCTTAGTAGACTTTCAAGAGACC. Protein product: CPSSLVDFQET. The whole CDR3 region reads CPSSLVDFQETQYF. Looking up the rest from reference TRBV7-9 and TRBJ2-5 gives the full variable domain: DTGVSQNPRHKITKRGQNVTFRCDPISEHNRLYWYRQTLGQGPEFLTYFQNEAQLEKSRLLSDRFSAERPKGSFSTLEIQRTEQGDSAMYLCPSSLVDFQETQYFGPGTRLLVL.

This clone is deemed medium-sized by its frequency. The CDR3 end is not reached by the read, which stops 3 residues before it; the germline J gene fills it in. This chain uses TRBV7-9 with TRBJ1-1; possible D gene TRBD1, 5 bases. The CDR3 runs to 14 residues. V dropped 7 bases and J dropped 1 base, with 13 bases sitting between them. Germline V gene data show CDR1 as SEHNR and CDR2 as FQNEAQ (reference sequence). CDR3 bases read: TGTGCCAGCAAAAAGACGGGGGAGAACACTGAA. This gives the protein CASKKTGENTE. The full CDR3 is CASKKTGENTEAFF. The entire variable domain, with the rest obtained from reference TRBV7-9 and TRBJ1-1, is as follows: DTGVSQNPRHKITKRGQNVTFRCDPISEHNRLYWYRQTLGQGPEFLTYFQNEAQLEKSRLLSDRFSAERPKGSFSTLEIQRTEQGDSAMYLCASKKTGENTEAFFGQGTRLTVV.

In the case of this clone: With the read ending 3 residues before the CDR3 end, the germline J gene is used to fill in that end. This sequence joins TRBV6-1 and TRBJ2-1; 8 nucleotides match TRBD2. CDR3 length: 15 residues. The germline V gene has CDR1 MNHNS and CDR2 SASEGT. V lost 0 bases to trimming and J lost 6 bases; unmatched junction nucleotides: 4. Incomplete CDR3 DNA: TGTGCCAGCAGTGAAGCGGGGACTAGTAGCAATGAG. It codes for CASSEAGTSSNE. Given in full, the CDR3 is CASSEAGTSSNEQFF.

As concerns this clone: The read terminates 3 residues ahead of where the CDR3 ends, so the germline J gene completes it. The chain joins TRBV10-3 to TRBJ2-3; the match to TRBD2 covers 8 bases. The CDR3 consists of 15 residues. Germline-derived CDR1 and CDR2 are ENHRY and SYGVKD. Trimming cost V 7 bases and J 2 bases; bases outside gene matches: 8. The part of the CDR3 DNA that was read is TGTGCCATCATGAAAGGCGGGGGGAACACAGATACG. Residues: CAIMKGGGNTDT. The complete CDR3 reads CAIMKGGGNTDTQYF.

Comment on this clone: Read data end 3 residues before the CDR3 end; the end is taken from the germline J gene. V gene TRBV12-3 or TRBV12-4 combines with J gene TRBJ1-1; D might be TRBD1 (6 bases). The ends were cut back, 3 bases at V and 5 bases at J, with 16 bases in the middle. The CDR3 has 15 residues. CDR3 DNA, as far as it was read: TGTGCCAGCAGTTTCCAGGCCCGGACAGCAACTGAA. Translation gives CASSFQARTATE. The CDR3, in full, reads CASSFQARTATEAFF.

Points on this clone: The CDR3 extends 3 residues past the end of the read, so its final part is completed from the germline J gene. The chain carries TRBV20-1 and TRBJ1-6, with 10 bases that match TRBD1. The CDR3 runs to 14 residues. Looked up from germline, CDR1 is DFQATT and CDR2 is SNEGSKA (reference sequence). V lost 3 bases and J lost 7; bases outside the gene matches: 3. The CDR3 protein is CSASPGQGNSPLHF. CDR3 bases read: TGCAGTGCTAGCCCGGGACAGGGGAATTCACCC.

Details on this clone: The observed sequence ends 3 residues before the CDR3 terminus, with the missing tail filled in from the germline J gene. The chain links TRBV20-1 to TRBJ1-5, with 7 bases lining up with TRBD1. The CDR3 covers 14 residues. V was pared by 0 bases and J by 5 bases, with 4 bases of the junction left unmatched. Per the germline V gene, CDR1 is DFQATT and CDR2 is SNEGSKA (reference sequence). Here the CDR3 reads CSARDNRGDQPQHF. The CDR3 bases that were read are TGCAGTGCTAGAGATAACAGGGGCGATCAGCCC.

The CDR3 DNA, read in part, is TGTGCCAGCAGCGACCGGGACAGCCTCTATAATTCACCC. Amino acid sequence: CASSDRDSLYNSP. The entire CDR3 is CASSDRDSLYNSPLHF. The chain joins TRBV9 to TRBJ1-6, with 7 bases aligning to TRBD1. The read is 3 residues too short to cover the CDR3 end, so that end is filled in from the germline J gene. V shed 3 bases and J 3 bases; nucleotides not matched to a gene: 6. CDR3 length: 16 residues. Germline lookup yields CDR1 SGDLS and CDR2 YYNGEE.

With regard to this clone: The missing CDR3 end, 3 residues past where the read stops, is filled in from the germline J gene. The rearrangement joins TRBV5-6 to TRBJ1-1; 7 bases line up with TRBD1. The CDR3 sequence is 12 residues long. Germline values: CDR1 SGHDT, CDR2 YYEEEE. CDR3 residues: CASSLTGAEAFF. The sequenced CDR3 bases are TGTGCCAGCAGCTTGACAGGGGCCGAA.

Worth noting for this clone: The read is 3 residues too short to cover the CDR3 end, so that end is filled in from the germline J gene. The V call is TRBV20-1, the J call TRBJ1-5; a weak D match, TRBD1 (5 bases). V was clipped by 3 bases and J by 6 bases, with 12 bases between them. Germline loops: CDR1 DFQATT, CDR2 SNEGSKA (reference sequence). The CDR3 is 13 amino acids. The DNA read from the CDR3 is TGCAGTGCTAGTCAGGGAATGGGTCAGCCC. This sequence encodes CSASQGMGQP. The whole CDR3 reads CSASQGMGQPQHF.

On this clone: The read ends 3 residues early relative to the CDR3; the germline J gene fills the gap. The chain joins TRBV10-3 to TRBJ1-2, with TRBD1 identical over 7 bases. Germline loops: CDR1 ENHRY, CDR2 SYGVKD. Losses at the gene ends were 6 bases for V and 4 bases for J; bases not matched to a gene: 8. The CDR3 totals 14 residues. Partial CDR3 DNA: TGTGCCATCAGCGGCCCGGGACAGTCCTATGGC. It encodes CAISGPGQSYG. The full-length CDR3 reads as CAISGPGQSYGYTF.

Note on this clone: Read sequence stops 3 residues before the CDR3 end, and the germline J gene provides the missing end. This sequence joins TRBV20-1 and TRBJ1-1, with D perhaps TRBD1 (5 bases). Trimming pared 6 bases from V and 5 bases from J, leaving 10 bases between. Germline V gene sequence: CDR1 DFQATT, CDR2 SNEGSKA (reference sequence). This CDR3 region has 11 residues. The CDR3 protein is CSAPRGTEAFF. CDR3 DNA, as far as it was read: TGCAGTGCCCCTCGGGGGACTGAA.

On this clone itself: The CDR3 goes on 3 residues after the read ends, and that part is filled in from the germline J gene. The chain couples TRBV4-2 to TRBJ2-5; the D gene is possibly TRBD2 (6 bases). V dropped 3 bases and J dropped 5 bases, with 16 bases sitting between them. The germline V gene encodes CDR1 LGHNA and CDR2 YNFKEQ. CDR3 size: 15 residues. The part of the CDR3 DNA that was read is TGTGCCAGCAGCCAGGGACGGGACTCGGAGGAGACC. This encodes CASSQGRDSEET. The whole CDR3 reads CASSQGRDSEETQYF.